The TCR beta chain described here comes from a study of T cell changes during pregnancy in multiple sclerosis. Generated by immunoSEQ multiplex PCR, the TCRdb table keeps only in-frame clones and is missing some. The sample shows 90,000 to 100,000 clones, 80% to 95% of them seen only once. The count of this clone is one. This TCR was recovered from a female donor with multiple sclerosis, enrolled in a pregnancy study. The material was peripheral blood, obtained in the first trimester of pregnancy.

CDR3: CAIGPTQNNQPQHF. CDR3 nucleotides: TGTGCCATAGGCCCTACACAGAACAATCAGCCCCAGCATTTT. This chain uses TRBV10-3 with TRBJ1-5; no firm D call. Germline V gene lookup returns CDR1 ENHRY and CDR2 SYGVKD. Trimming cost V 9 bases and J 3 bases, with 15 bases left between them. The CDR3 is made up of 14 amino acids.